This record covers a single T cell receptor (beta chain). Germline V lookup: CDR1 SGHRS, CDR2 YFSETQ. The CDR3 contains 14 residues. The V end lost 4 bases, the J end lost 6 bases, and 16 bases lay between the germline ends. Measured with immunoSEQ multiplex PCR; TCRdb has only the in-frame clones, and not every one. The sample holds about 350,000 clones, roughly 91% seen once. The sample comes from a study of Ad26.COV2.S vaccination and SARS-CoV-2 variants. Documented treatment: approximately 18 received Ad26.COV2.S at low or high dose, single or two shots; 5 received placebo; per-sample allocation not given. Sampling was performed 63 days after the first vaccine or placebo injection. An Ad26 vector was used to express Wuhan-strain SARS-CoV-2 spike as the vaccine.

The chain couples TRBV5-1 to TRBJ1-2, with D tentatively TRBD1 (6 bases). The receptor was derived from a person between 18 and 60 years old who received the Ad26.COV2.S COVID-19 vaccine or a placebo. Sequencing used peripheral blood, obtained in a trial of Ad26.COV2.S vaccine versus placebo. CDR3 amino acids: CASSPTGGPNGYTF. CDR3 bases: TGCGCCAGCAGCCCCACGGGGGGGCCCAATGGCTACACCTTC.